The next 15 T cell receptor beta chains were all read from a single sample in a study of blood T cells in healthy people across ages. For the second PCR, which ran for roughly 6 to 11 cycles, a sample-barcoded 5' primer and a J-beta primer mix were used. One entry per CDR3 protein, called by TCRdb with MiXCR from the 5' RACE reads. The sample holds 800,000 to 950,000 distinct CDR3 sequences, approximately 49% seen once. Input material: blood. These receptors were taken from a man aged 25 to 40 in good health.

This chain connects TRBV4-2 to TRBJ2-7, with TRBD2 identical over 8 bases. In germline, CDR1 is LGHNA, CDR2 YNFKEQ. CDR3 length equals 14 residues. Germline trimming cut 1 base from V and 3 bases from J; bases unmatched to any gene: 2. CDR3 in DNA: TGTGCCAGCAGCCAAGCGGGGGGGCGCTACGAGCAGTACTTC. The encoded protein is CASSQAGGRYEQYF.

This clonotype was recorded once. The rearrangement uses TRBV28 and TRBJ2-1; D not certain. The CDR3 has 13 amino acids. The V end lost 11 bases, the J end lost 5 bases, and 16 bases lay between the germline ends. From germline, CDR1 is MDHEN and CDR2 SYDVKM. The CDR3 reads CAEAGLSHNEQFF. In DNA form, the CDR3 reads TGTGCCGAGGCAGGTTTAAGCCACAATGAGCAGTTCTTC.

The rearrangement joins TRBV29-1 to TRBJ2-1; 12 nucleotides line up with TRBD1. V trimming: 8 bases; J trimming: 9 bases; junction bases outside the gene matches: 11. The length of the CDR3 is 14 residues. From germline, CDR1 is SQVTM and CDR2 ANQGSEA. Written as DNA, the CDR3 is TGCAGCAGTACCGGGACAGGGGGCTTAAGTGAGCAGTTCTTC. Translating gives CSSTGTGGLSEQFF.

This clonotype has ten or more counts. This chain joins TRBV4-3 and TRBJ2-5, with 10 bases aligning to TRBD2. Trimming cost V 4 bases and J 2 bases; bases outside gene matches: 7. In germline, CDR1 is LGHNA, CDR2 YSLEER. The CDR3 extends over 16 amino acids. CDR3 protein: CASSPRLAGDQETQYF. The CDR3 DNA reads TGCGCCAGCAGCCCCCGACTAGCGGGCGATCAAGAGACCCAGTACTTC.

V gene TRBV4-1 combines with J gene TRBJ2-7; D unclear. V lost 0 bases and J lost 0, with 12 bases in between. The CDR3 covers 16 residues. Germline values: CDR1 MGHRA, CDR2 YSYEKL. DNA of the CDR3: TGCGCCAGCAGCCAAGATTTCGCAGGTTTCTCCTACGAGCAGTACTTC. Translation: CASSQDFAGFSYEQYF.

The V and J genes are TRBV6-1 and TRBJ1-2; D gene ambiguous. The germline gives CDR1 MNHNS, CDR2 SASEGT. The V end was cut by 3 bases, the J end by 0 bases, with 11 bases between. The CDR3 loop spans 15 amino acids. The CDR3 protein is CASSENPGPNYGYTF. The CDR3 DNA sequence: TGTGCCAGCAGTGAGAATCCAGGACCTAACTATGGCTACACCTTC.

The chain is built from TRBV5-1 and TRBJ2-7; 7 bases line up with TRBD1. The CDR3 loop spans 15 amino acids. Trimming took 3 bases from V and 5 from J; bases not matched to a gene: 11. Per germline, CDR1 SGHRS and CDR2 YFSETQ. The chain's CDR3 is CASSSSGTDPNEQYF. CDR3 nucleotides: TGCGCCAGCAGCTCATCCGGGACAGACCCTAACGAGCAGTACTTC.

J is TRBJ2-7 and V is TRBV14; D is uncertain. V was clipped by 5 bases and J by 5 bases, with 16 bases between them. Germline CDR1 reads SGHDN; CDR2 reads FVKESK. The CDR3 has 14 amino acids. The DNA of the CDR3 is TGTGCCAGCAGCTCAAAAAACTACAGCCACGAGCAGTACTTC. It encodes CASSSKNYSHEQYF.

This chain joins TRBV7-2 and TRBJ2-1; 12 bases match TRBD2. CDR1 is SGHTA and CDR2 is FQGNSA in the germline V gene. This CDR3 has 16 residues. Trimming at V came to 5 bases and at J to 10 bases, leaving 12 bases not matched to a gene. The CDR3 spells CASSIKPSGGAGEQFF. CDR3 bases: TGTGCCAGCAGCATAAAACCTAGCGGGGGGGCGGGAGAGCAGTTCTTC.

The chain joins TRBV5-6 to TRBJ2-5; D is unresolved. Germline V lookup: CDR1 SGHDT, CDR2 YYEEEE. Trimming shortened V by 0 bases and J by 5 bases, and 11 bases separated the two germline ends. This CDR3 comprises 14 residues. The CDR3 here is CASSLAVSRETQYF. The CDR3 DNA reads TGTGCCAGCAGCTTGGCGGTTTCGAGGGAGACCCAGTACTTC. The full variable domain, completed using reference TRBV5-6 and TRBJ2-5, is DAGVTQSPTHLIKTRGQQVTLRCSPKSGHDTVSWYQQALGQGPQFIFQYYEEEERQRGNFPDRFSGHQFPNYSSELNVNALLLGDSALYLCASSLAVSRETQYFGPGTRLLVL.

The V gene is TRBV7-6, the J gene TRBJ2-2; D possibly matches TRBD1 or TRBD2 (5 bases each). The germline V gene has CDR1 SGHVS and CDR2 FNYEAQ. Trimming stripped 1 base from V and 0 bases from J, with 9 bases between. The CDR3 covers 16 residues. Written as DNA, the CDR3 is TGTGCCAGCAGCTTAGTCTGGGACCCGAACACCGGGGAGCTGTTTTTT. Its translation: CASSLVWDPNTGELFF. The complete variable domain, with remaining parts taken from reference TRBV7-6 and TRBJ2-2, reads GAGVSQSPRYKVTKRGQDVALRCDPISGHVSLYWYRQALGQGPEFLTYFNYEAQQDKSGLPNDRFSAERPEGSISTLTIQRTEQRDSAMYRCASSLVWDPNTGELFFGEGSRLTVL.

CDR3: CASRDGQVISHEQYF. The CDR3 DNA reads as TGTGCCAGCAGGGATGGACAGGTTATTTCCCACGAGCAGTACTTC. The chain is built from TRBV6-1 and TRBJ2-7; 7 bases are shared with TRBD1. CDR3 size: 15 residues. The germline V gene encodes CDR1 MNHNS and CDR2 SASEGT. The V gene end was trimmed by 6 bases and the J gene end by 5 bases; junction bases not matched to a gene: 13.

The rearrangement joins TRBV6-2 or TRBV6-3 to TRBJ2-7; 9 bases are shared with TRBD2. This CDR3 has 13 amino acids. Germline CDR1 is MNHEY and CDR2 is SVGEGT. V was clipped by 7 bases and J by 2 bases; unmatched bases: 3. In DNA form, the CDR3 reads TGTGCCAGCATGGGCGGGGGGGCCTACGAGCAGTACTTC. It codes for CASMGGGAYEQYF.

This chain connects TRBV7-2 to TRBJ2-1; 7 bases are a match to TRBD2. The CDR3 is 15 residues long. Germline V gene sequence: CDR1 SGHTA, CDR2 FQGNSA. The J segment lost 4 bases and the V segment lost 6 bases, leaving 9 bases of the junction unmatched. The CDR3 reads CASRLGAGSYNEQFF. The DNA of the CDR3 is TGTGCCAGCAGACTGGGAGCGGGGAGTTACAATGAGCAGTTCTTC.

V usage is TRBV7-2 and J usage is TRBJ1-4; the D is unclear. Per germline, CDR1 SGHTA and CDR2 FQGNSA. V gave up 5 bases and J gave up 8 bases, with 12 bases separating them. This CDR3 comprises 13 residues. The CDR3 DNA sequence: TGTGCCAGCAGCGTGAATACCGGAGAAAAACTGTTTTTT. This translates into CASSVNTGEKLFF.